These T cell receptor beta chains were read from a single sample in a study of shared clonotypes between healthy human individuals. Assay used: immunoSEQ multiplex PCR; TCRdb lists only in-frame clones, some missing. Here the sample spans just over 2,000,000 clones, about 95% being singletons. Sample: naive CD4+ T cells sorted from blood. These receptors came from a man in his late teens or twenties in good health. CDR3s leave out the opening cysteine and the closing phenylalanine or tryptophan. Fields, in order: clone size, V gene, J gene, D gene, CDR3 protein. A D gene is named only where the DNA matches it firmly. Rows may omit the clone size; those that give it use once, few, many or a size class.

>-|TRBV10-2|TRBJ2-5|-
ASSVDGRVETQY
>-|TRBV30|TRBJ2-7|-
AWSVIDSYEQY
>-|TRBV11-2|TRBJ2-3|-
ASLLADTQY
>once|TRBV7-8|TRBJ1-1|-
ASSLNARATEAF
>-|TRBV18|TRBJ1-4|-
ASSPPSRPNEKLF
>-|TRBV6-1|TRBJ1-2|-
ASRARENYGYT
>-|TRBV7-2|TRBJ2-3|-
ASNLGSTDTQY
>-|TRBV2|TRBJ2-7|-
ASSAQYEQY
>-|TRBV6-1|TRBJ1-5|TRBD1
ASSADYRGTQPQH
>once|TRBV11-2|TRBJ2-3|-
ASSLTQSTDTQY
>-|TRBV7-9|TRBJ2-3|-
ASSKGQLGTDTQY
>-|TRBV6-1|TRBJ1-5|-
ASRDEARRSPQH
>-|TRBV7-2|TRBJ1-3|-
ASIRAGESGNTIY
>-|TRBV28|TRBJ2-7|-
ASSSHDEQY
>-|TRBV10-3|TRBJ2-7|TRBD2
AIRGTSGGSEQY